The present T cell receptor beta chain was sequenced within a study of blood T cells in healthy people across ages. It was with a sample-barcoded 5' primer and a J-beta primer mix that a second PCR of about 6 to 11 cycles was run. Template switching added a 12-random-nucleotide identifier to every cDNA molecule. In TCRdb, the 5' RACE reads were re-called with MiXCR into one record per CDR3 protein. The sample consists of 1.6 million or so distinct CDR3 sequences, around 36% of them appearing once. On this clonotype: A junction end diverges from the germline sequence, so it may reflect a read error.

The study drew donors from healthy Caucasian individuals in Russia aged about 6 to 95. Material for sequencing was blood. The clonotype was recovered from a woman aged 25 to 39 in good health.

CDR3: CASSRRRTSGSSTDAQYF. The CDR3 DNA reads as TGTGCCAGCAGCCGCCGTCGGACTAGCGGATCTAGCACAGATGCGCAGTATTTT. The rearrangement links TRBV7-2 to TRBJ2-3, with TRBD2 matching 10 bases. CDR1 and CDR2 (germline): SGHTA, FQGNSA. This CDR3 comprises 18 residues. Looking up the rest from reference TRBV7-2 and TRBJ2-3 gives the full variable domain: GAGVSQSPSNKVTEKGKDVELRCDPISGHTALYWYRQSLGQGLEFLIYFQGNSAPDKSGLPSDRFSAERTGGSVSTLTIQRTQQEDSAVYLCASSRRRTSGSSTDAQYFGPGTRLTVL.